These T cell receptor beta chains were read from a single sample in a study of blood T cell repertoires in COVID-19. Produced via immunoSEQ multiplex PCR; TCRdb's table is partial and in-frame only. Altogether more than 250,000 clones are present, more than 75% being singletons, with the ten largest covering over 2%. The sample was PBMCs or T cells enriched from blood (not recorded which). All receptors come from a young woman who had recovered from COVID-19. The CDR3 runs from the conserved cysteine through the conserved F or W. D genes are given only for firm matches. Some rows have no size entry. The others give once, few or many, or a class for an expanded clone.

V	size	D	J	CDR3	DNA
TRBV7-9	-	TRBD1	TRBJ1-3	CASSQIDRGAGNTIYF	TGTGCCAGCAGCCAGATCGACAGGGGAGCTGGAAACACCATATATTTT
TRBV11-3	-	TRBD2	TRBJ2-7	CASSPPPAGGSYEQYF	TGTGCCAGCAGCCCCCCCCCAGCGGGGGGGTCCTACGAGCAGTACTTC
TRBV28	-	TRBD2	TRBJ2-1	CASSGRTGTSVYNEQFF	TGTGCCAGCAGTGGGCGAACCGGGACTAGCGTCTACAATGAGCAGTTCTTC
TRBV15	once	-	TRBJ1-2	CATSRDPRSRDGYTF	TGTGCCACCAGCAGAGATCCAAGGAGTCGGGATGGCTACACCTTC
TRBV24-1	many	-	TRBJ1-2	CATSDFAQSYTF	TGTGCCACCAGTGATTTTGCACAAAGCTACACCTTC
TRBV3-1/TRBV3-2	-	-	TRBJ1-3	CASSQVVVITSSSGNTIYF	TGTGCCAGCAGCCAAGTGGTGGTCATCACGTCGAGCTCTGGAAACACCATATATTTT
TRBV2	-	TRBD2	TRBJ2-1	CASRSTSGGNSYNEQFF	TGTGCCAGCAGATCGACTAGCGGGGGAAACTCCTACAATGAGCAGTTCTTC
TRBV6-5	-	-	TRBJ2-7	CASSYSSRDYEQYF	TGTGCCAGCAGTTACTCGAGCCGCGACTACGAGCAGTACTTC
TRBV30	-	-	TRBJ1-6	CAWSVLGGNSPLHF	TGTGCCTGGAGTGTACTCGGGGGTAATTCACCCCTCCACTTT
TRBV7-9	few	TRBD1	TRBJ1-3	CASSRGTGASGNTIYF	TGTGCCAGCAGCCGCGGGACAGGGGCCTCTGGAAACACCATATATTTT
TRBV10-3	-	TRBD2	TRBJ2-3	CAISDASNRGTSGNIILSTDTQYF	TGTGCCATCAGTGACGCATCCAACCGAGGGACTAGCGGGAACATAATTTTGAGCACAGATACGCAGTATTTT
TRBV4-3	-	-	TRBJ1-3	CASSETAYSGNTIYF	TGCGCCAGCAGCGAAACTGCCTACTCTGGAAACACCATATATTTT
TRBV4-1	-	-	TRBJ2-1	CASSQDRASQGIYNEQFF	TGCGCCAGCAGCCAAGATCGAGCGTCGCAGGGCATCTACAATGAGCAGTTCTTC
TRBV27	-	-	TRBJ1-1	CASSYGGRTEAFF	TGTGCCAGCAGTTATGGGGGCAGAACTGAAGCTTTCTTT
TRBV14	-	-	TRBJ2-5	CASSPPYSGYRGQYF	TGTGCCAGCAGCCCCCCTTATTCGGGGTATCGGGGCCAGTACTTC
TRBV9	-	-	TRBJ1-1	CASSAGNWGTTEAFF	TGTGCCAGCAGCGCCGGGAATTGGGGTACGACTGAAGCTTTCTTT
TRBV25-1	-	-	TRBJ1-3	CASSDPGTSGNTIYF	TGTGCCAGCAGTGACCCGGGGACTTCTGGAAACACCATATATTTT
TRBV5-1	-	-	TRBJ1-5	CASSGGERNQPQHF	TGCGCCAGCAGCGGGGGGGAGCGCAATCAGCCCCAGCATTTT
TRBV30	-	TRBD1	TRBJ1-3	CAWGGQLSGNTIYF	TGTGCCTGGGGGGGACAGCTCTCTGGAAACACCATATATTTT
TRBV4-3	-	-	TRBJ2-2	CASSLRTELNTGELFF	TGCGCCAGCAGCCTTCGGACAGAATTGAACACCGGGGAGCTGTTTTTT
TRBV7-2	-	TRBD1	TRBJ1-6	CASSSGAGTGGSPLHF	TGTGCCAGCAGCTCGGGTGCCGGGACAGGGGGTTCACCCCTCCACTTT
TRBV9	few	TRBD1	TRBJ2-1	CASSVGGQDKYNEQFF	TGTGCCAGCAGCGTAGGGGGACAGGATAAATACAATGAGCAGTTCTTC
TRBV9	-	TRBD1	TRBJ2-7	CASSVGQGRYEQYF	TGTGCCAGCAGCGTAGGACAGGGCCGCTACGAGCAGTACTTC
TRBV18	-	TRBD2	TRBJ2-1	CASSPPTASGSNEQFF	TGTGCCAGCTCACCACCGACGGCTAGCGGGAGCAATGAGCAGTTCTTC
TRBV4-1	-	-	TRBJ1-5	CASSQDKEAGAQPQHF	TGCGCCAGCAGCCAAGATAAAGAGGCAGGGGCTCAGCCCCAGCATTTT
TRBV15	-	TRBD1	TRBJ1-1	CATSRSDRENTEAFF	TGTGCCACCAGCAGATCCGACAGGGAGAACACTGAAGCTTTCTTT
TRBV6-5	-	-	TRBJ1-1	CASSTDRNTEAFF	TGTGCCAGCAGTACCGACAGGAACACTGAAGCTTTCTTT
TRBV4-1	-	-	TRBJ1-5	CASSQAPDQPQHF	TGCGCCAGCAGCCAAGCCCCAGATCAGCCCCAGCATTTT
TRBV14	-	-	TRBJ1-2	CASSQDTRGYTF	TGTGCCAGCAGCCAAGACACGCGTGGCTACACCTTC
TRBV28	-	-	TRBJ2-1	CASSLFRVDNEQFF	TGTGCCAGCAGTTTGTTCAGGGTGGACAATGAGCAGTTCTTC
TRBV5-1	-	-	TRBJ1-3	CASSLAGSSGNTIYF	TGCGCCAGCAGCTTGGCGGGGTCCTCTGGAAACACCATATATTTT
TRBV10-3	-	-	TRBJ1-3	CAAWEGTSAGNTIYF	TGTGCCGCCTGGGAGGGGACGTCAGCTGGAAACACCATATATTTT
TRBV6-5	-	TRBD2	TRBJ2-5	CASSPGLAGETQYF	TGTGCCAGCAGCCCGGGACTAGCTGGAGAGACCCAGTACTTC
TRBV11-2	-	-	TRBJ2-2	CASIPGGAGELFF	TGTGCCAGCATCCCGGGGGGCGCCGGGGAGCTGTTTTTT
TRBV7-2	-	TRBD1	TRBJ1-5	CASSRDREGNQPQHF	TGTGCCAGCAGCCGGGACAGGGAAGGCAATCAGCCCCAGCATTTT
TRBV19	-	-	TRBJ2-6	CASSKQGSPSGANVLTF	TGTGCCAGTAGTAAACAGGGTAGCCCCTCTGGGGCCAACGTCCTGACTTTC
TRBV27	-	-	TRBJ2-7	CASNSGYEQYF	TGTGCCAGCAATAGCGGATACGAGCAGTACTTC
TRBV11-3	-	-	TRBJ2-7	CASSLDSPYYEQYF	TGTGCCAGCAGCTTGGACAGCCCGTACTACGAGCAGTACTTC
TRBV5-1	-	TRBD1	TRBJ1-2	CASSTGQGARGYTF	TGCGCCAGCAGCACGGGACAGGGGGCGCGGGGCTACACCTTC